This passage covers 4 T cell receptor beta chains from one sample sequenced in a study of OX40 agonist ivuxolimab in advanced cancers. Using immunoSEQ multiplex PCR, the repertoire was profiled, and TCRdb retains in-frame clones only, with some absent. The sample lists approximately 99,000 clones, roughly 94% seen once, with around 0.17% in the top ten. The sample in question was CD4+ or CD8+ T cells sorted from blood, obtained in a trial of the OX40 agonist ivuxolimab. The source is an adult with an advanced solid tumor such as melanoma, head and neck, liver or kidney cancer.

This clone appeared a single time. The chain recombines TRBV9 with TRBJ1-6; TRBD1 might be the D (6 bases). The CDR3 spans 13 residues. Germline CDR1 and CDR2: SGDLS and YYNGEE. V lost 4 bases to trimming and J lost 13 bases, with 15 bases between them. Here the CDR3 DNA reads TGTGCCAGCAGCACCGGGACAAGGGCGCCCCTCCACTTT. It encodes CASSTGTRAPLHF.

The chain has TRBV25-1 and TRBJ2-5; maybe TRBD1 (6 bases). The germline V and J ends were trimmed by 2 bases and 4 bases, with 17 bases remaining between them. The CDR3 contains 16 residues. CDR1 is MGHDK, CDR2 SYGVNS, per germline. Written as DNA, the CDR3 is TGTGCCAGCAGTGAAGTGCGGACAGCACAGGGAGAGACCCAGTACTTC. Translating it yields CASSEVRTAQGETQYF.

The chain employs TRBV2 and TRBJ2-5; D tentatively fits TRBD1 or TRBD2 (6 bases each). The CDR3 runs to 13 residues. The germline V gene has CDR1 SNHLY and CDR2 FYNNEI. Trimming cost V 3 bases and J 4 bases, with 9 bases left between them. The CDR3 DNA reads TGTGCCAGCAGTGACGAGGGGGGAGAGACCCAGTACTTC. It encodes CASSDEGGETQYF. Full variable domain (remainder filled in from reference TRBV2 and TRBJ2-5): EPEVTQTPSHQVTQMGQEVILRCVPISNHLYFYWYRQILGQKVEFLVSFYNNEISEKSEIFDDQFSVERPDGSNFTLKIRSTKLEDSAMYFCASSDEGGETQYFGPGTRLLVL.

The rearrangement uses TRBV5-5 and TRBJ1-4; no firm D call. The CDR3 contains 15 residues. V was pared by 0 bases and J by 4 bases, with 10 bases between. Germline V gene lookup returns CDR1 SGHKS and CDR2 YYEKEE (reference sequence). For the CDR3, the DNA is TGTGCCAGCAGCTTGGGAGAGCGGTTTAATGAAAAACTGTTTTTT. Protein sequence: CASSLGERFNEKLFF.